Each of the 13 T cell receptor beta chains below was sequenced from the same sample in a study of response to subunit inactivated influenza vaccine. Each CDR3 protein is one row after TCRdb ran MiXCR on the RT-PCR reads. The top ten hold 10% of the sample, which has just over 300,000 distinct CDR3 sequences, around 22% seen once. Here the sequenced sample was PBMCs from blood, taken approximately 20 months after vaccination. The receptors stem from a man between 50 and 69 years old who received an inactivated influenza vaccine.

This rearrangement joins TRBV7-8 to TRBJ2-6; D not certain. This CDR3 has 17 residues. V dropped 1 base and J dropped 0 bases, with 10 bases sitting between them. Germline V CDR1 and CDR2: SGHVS, FQNEAQ. The CDR3 region has the DNA TGTGCCAGCAGCTTAGACCCATTGAGCTCTGGGGCCAACGTCCTGACTTTC. It specifies CASSLDPLSSGANVLTF.

This clonotype was counted many times. The genes are TRBV5-1 and TRBJ1-2; D remains ambiguous. Germline assignment: CDR1 SGHRS and CDR2 YFSETQ. V was cut by 2 bases and J by 4 bases, with 9 bases left in between. The CDR3 loop spans 13 amino acids. DNA for the CDR3: TGCGCCAGCAGCTTTGACCTGGGCTATGGCTACACCTTC. This codes for CASSFDLGYGYTF.

This clonotype has ten or more counts. This chain joins TRBV5-1 and TRBJ1-2; D ambiguous. This CDR3 region has 15 residues. V was clipped by 0 bases and J by 7 bases, with 16 bases between them. CDR1 is SGHRS and CDR2 is YFSETQ in the germline V gene. The CDR3 here is CASSLGPGFGSGYTF. CDR3 in DNA: TGCGCCAGCAGCTTGGGTCCGGGGTTCGGCTCTGGCTACACCTTC.

V usage is TRBV15 and J usage is TRBJ1-5; D is possibly TRBD1 (5 bases). From germline, CDR1 is LNHNV and CDR2 YYDKDF (reference sequence). V dropped 0 bases and J dropped 0 bases, with 12 bases sitting between them. The CDR3 contains 17 residues. As DNA, the CDR3 is TGTGCCACCAGCAGAGATTATCAAGGGGATAGCAATCAGCCCCAGCATTTT. Its translation is CATSRDYQGDSNQPQHF.

The gene calls are TRBV4-1 and TRBJ2-2; 9 bases are shared with TRBD1. This CDR3 spans 17 amino acids. Germline V CDR1 and CDR2: MGHRA, YSYEKL. V lost 4 bases and J lost 6; bases outside the gene matches: 12. CDR3 region: CASSRVNTGGNAGELFF. Here the CDR3 DNA reads TGCGCCAGCAGCCGCGTCAATACAGGGGGCAACGCCGGGGAGCTGTTTTTT.

The rearrangement links TRBV7-2 to TRBJ2-5, with D perhaps being TRBD1 or TRBD2 (5 bases each). The V end lost 5 bases, the J end lost 4 bases, and 14 bases lay between the germline ends. CDR1 SGHTA and CDR2 FQGNSA come from the germline V gene. The CDR3 is 14 amino acids. Here the CDR3 DNA reads TGTGCCAGCAGCCACCGGGGCCGGAGAGAGACCCAGTACTTC. Protein product: CASSHRGRRETQYF. Supplemented by reference TRBV7-2 and TRBJ2-5, the full variable domain reads GAGVSQSPSNKVTEKGKDVELRCDPISGHTALYWYRQSLGQGLEFLIYFQGNSAPDKSGLPSDRFSAERTGGSVSTLTIQRTQQEDSAVYLCASSHRGRRETQYFGPGTRLLVL.

The table lists this clonotype with many counts. This sequence joins TRBV12-3 or TRBV12-4 and TRBJ1-5, with 10 bases matching TRBD1. After removal of 5 bases from V and 6 bases from J, the junction contained 7 bases not matched to a gene. The CDR3 is 15 residues long. The CDR3 here is CASSVGDRGAQPQHF. The CDR3 DNA sequence: TGTGCCAGCAGTGTGGGGGACAGGGGAGCTCAGCCCCAGCATTTT.

This clonotype was counted many times. The chain employs TRBV12-3 or TRBV12-4 and TRBJ1-1, with D unresolved. The CDR3 is 14 residues long. V was pared by 5 bases and J by 1 base, with 11 bases between. CDR3 DNA: TGTGCCAGCAGTCCCCTGGGCGGGAACACTGAAGCTTTCTTT. Protein product: CASSPLGGNTEAFF.

The rearrangement links TRBV12-3 or TRBV12-4 to TRBJ2-1, with 9 bases matching TRBD2. The CDR3 is made up of 14 amino acids. Losses at the gene ends were 6 bases for V and 10 bases for J; bases not matched to a gene: 10. The CDR3 DNA reads as TGTGCCAGCAGAAAGACTAGCGGCCCTTGGGAGCAGTTCTTC. It encodes CASRKTSGPWEQFF.

This chain links TRBV12-3 or TRBV12-4 with TRBJ2-6, with D hard to call. The CDR3 runs 13 residues. V shed 11 bases and J shed 4 bases, with 12 bases lying between them. DNA for the CDR3: TGTGCCGGAAAGTCGGCAGGGGCCAACGTCCTGACTTTC. Its translation is CAGKSAGANVLTF.

The V and J genes are TRBV28 and TRBJ2-1, with 11 positions matching TRBD2. The CDR3 has 16 residues. CDR1 MDHEN and CDR2 SYDVKM come from the germline V gene. V shed 5 bases, J shed 1 base, and the junction held 4 bases outside the gene matches. The CDR3 sequence: CASSAASGRSYNEQFF. The CDR3 DNA is TGTGCCAGCAGTGCCGCTAGCGGGAGGTCCTACAATGAGCAGTTCTTC.

This chain connects TRBV18 to TRBJ1-1; tentatively, D is TRBD1 (6 bases). Germline loops: CDR1 KGHSH, CDR2 LQKENI. The CDR3 extends over 13 amino acids. V lost 0 bases and J 10 bases, leaving 12 bases between the germline ends. CDR3 region: CASSPPSGEVAFF. CDR3 DNA sequence: TGTGCCAGCTCACCACCGTCAGGGGAGGTAGCTTTCTTT.

This clonotype was counted only a few times. The chain recombines TRBV11-2 with TRBJ1-1, with D possibly being TRBD1 (5 bases). Germline CDR1 is SGHAT and CDR2 is FQNNGV. This CDR3 is 15 amino acids long. With 5 bases removed from V and 2 bases from J, the gap between germline ends came to 15 bases. The CDR3 here is CASSREGLINTEAFF. The CDR3 region has the DNA TGTGCCAGCAGCAGAGAGGGACTGATAAACACTGAAGCTTTCTTT.